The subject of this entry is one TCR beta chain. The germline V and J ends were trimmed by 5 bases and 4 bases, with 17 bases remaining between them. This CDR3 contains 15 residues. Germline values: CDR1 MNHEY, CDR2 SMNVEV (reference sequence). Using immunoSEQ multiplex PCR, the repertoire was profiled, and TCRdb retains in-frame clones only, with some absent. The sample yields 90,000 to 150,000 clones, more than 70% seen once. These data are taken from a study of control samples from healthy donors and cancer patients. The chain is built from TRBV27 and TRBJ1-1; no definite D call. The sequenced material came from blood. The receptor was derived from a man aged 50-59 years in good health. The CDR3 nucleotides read TGTGCCAGCAGTCCTCCCGGTCTTAGTAGCACTGAAGCTTTCTTT. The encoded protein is CASSPPGLSSTEAFF.